The rows below give T cell receptor beta chains drawn from one sample of a study of shared clonotypes between healthy human individuals. TCRdb's table, derived via immunoSEQ multiplex PCR, lists solely in-frame clones and lacks some. The repertoire consists of around 340,000 clones, with less than 75% occurring once and the leading ten covering about 10%. Sequenced input: memory CD4+ T cells sorted from blood. These receptors were collected from a man aged 30-40 years in good health. The CDR3 runs from the conserved cysteine through the conserved F or W. The D gene is left open where the match is weak. Rows may omit the clone size; those that give it use once, few, many or a size class.

V: TRBV7-2
J: TRBJ1-4
D: -
size: -
CDR3: CASSRDSSASGRVEKLFF
DNA: TGTGCCAGCAGCCGAGACAGTAGCGCCTCTGGTCGTGTTGAAAAACTGTTTTTT

V: TRBV7-2
J: TRBJ1-2
D: TRBD1
size: -
CDR3: CASSPLGQGYYGYTF
DNA: TGTGCCAGCAGCCCCCTAGGACAGGGATACTATGGCTACACCTTC

V: TRBV5-1
J: TRBJ1-2
D: -
size: few
CDR3: CASSLQPLQGNYGYTF
DNA: TGCGCCAGCAGCTTGCAACCCCTACAGGGAAACTATGGCTACACCTTC

V: TRBV19
J: TRBJ2-5
D: TRBD1
size: -
CDR3: CASSILGQGVLETQYF
DNA: TGTGCCAGTAGTATTCTGGGACAGGGGGTCTTGGAGACCCAGTACTTC

V: TRBV4-2
J: TRBJ1-1
D: -
size: -
CDR3: CASSSGVGTEAFF
DNA: TGTGCCAGCAGCAGTGGGGTTGGCACTGAAGCTTTCTTT

V: TRBV29-1
J: TRBJ2-3
D: TRBD1
size: many
CDR3: CSSRQGGTDTQYF
DNA: TGCAGCTCCCGACAGGGGGGCACAGATACGCAGTATTTT

V: TRBV25-1
J: TRBJ1-5
D: -
size: -
CDR3: CASSEPPEVNSNQPQHF
DNA: TGTGCCAGCAGTGAACCCCCCGAGGTTAATAGCAATCAGCCCCAGCATTTT

V: TRBV18
J: TRBJ2-2
D: -
size: -
CDR3: CASSSRARTLNTGELFF
DNA: TGTGCCAGCTCATCCCGGGCCAGGACCCTCAACACCGGGGAGCTGTTTTTT

V: TRBV4-3
J: TRBJ2-3
D: TRBD2
size: -
CDR3: CASSQTGTSGNRVQYF
DNA: TGCGCCAGCAGCCAGACCGGGACTAGCGGGAATCGGGTACAGTATTTT

V: TRBV7-8
J: TRBJ1-2
D: -
size: -
CDR3: CASSLVQGSGYTF
DNA: TGTGCCAGCAGCTTAGTACAGGGAAGCGGCTACACCTTC

V: TRBV9
J: TRBJ2-1
D: TRBD2
size: few
CDR3: CASSVGLAEYNEQFF
DNA: TGTGCCAGCAGCGTAGGCCTAGCGGAGTACAATGAGCAGTTCTTC